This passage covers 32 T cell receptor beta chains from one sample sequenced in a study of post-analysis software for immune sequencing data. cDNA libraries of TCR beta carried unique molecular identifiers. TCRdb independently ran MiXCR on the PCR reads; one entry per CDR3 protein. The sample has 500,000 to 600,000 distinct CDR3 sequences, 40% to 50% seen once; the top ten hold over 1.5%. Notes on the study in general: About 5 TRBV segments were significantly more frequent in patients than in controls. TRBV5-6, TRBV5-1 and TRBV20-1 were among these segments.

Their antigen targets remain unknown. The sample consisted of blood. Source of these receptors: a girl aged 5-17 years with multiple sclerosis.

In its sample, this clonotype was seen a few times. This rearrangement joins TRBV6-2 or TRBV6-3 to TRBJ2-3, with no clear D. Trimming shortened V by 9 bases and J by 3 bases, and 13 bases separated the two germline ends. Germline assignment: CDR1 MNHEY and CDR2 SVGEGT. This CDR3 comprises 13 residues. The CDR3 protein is CASSASETDTQYF. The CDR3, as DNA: TGTGCCAGTTCTGCAAGCGAGACAGATACGCAGTATTTT.

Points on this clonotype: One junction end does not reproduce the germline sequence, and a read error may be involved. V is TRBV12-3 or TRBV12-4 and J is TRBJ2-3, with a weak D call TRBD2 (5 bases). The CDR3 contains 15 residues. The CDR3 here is CASSFSGLHTDAQYF. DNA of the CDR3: TGTGCCAGCAGTTTTAGTGGACTGCACACAGATGCGCAGTATTTT.

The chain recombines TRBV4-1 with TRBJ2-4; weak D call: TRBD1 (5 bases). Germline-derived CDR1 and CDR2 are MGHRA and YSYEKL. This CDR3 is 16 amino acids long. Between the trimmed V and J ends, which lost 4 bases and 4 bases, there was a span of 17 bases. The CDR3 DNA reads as TGCGCCAGCAGCCGCACACAGGACCTCGCTAAAAACATTCAGTACTTC. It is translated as CASSRTQDLAKNIQYF.

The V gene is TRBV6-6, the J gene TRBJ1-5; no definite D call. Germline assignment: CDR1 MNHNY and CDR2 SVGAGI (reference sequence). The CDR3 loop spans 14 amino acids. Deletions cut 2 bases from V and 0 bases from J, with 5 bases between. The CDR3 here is CASSYGDSNQPQHF. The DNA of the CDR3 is TGTGCCAGCAGTTACGGGGATAGCAATCAGCCCCAGCATTTT.

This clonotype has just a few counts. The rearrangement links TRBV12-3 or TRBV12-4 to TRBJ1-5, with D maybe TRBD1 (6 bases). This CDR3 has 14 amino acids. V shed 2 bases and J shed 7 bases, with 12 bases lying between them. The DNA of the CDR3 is TGTGCCAGCAGTTTATCGGGGGGCGGACAGCCCCAGCATTTT. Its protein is CASSLSGGGQPQHF.

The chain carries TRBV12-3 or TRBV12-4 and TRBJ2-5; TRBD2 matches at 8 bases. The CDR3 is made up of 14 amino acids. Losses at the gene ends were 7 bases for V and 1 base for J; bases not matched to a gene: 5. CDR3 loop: CASKRREVQETQYF. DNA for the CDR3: TGTGCCAGCAAGAGGCGGGAGGTCCAAGAGACCCAGTACTTC.

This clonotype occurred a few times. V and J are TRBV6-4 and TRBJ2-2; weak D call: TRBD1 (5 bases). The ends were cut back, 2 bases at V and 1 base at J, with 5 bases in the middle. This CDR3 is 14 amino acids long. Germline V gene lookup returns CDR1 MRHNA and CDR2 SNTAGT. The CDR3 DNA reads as TGTGCCAGCAGTGACGGACAGAACACCGGGGAGCTGTTTTTT. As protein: CASSDGQNTGELFF.

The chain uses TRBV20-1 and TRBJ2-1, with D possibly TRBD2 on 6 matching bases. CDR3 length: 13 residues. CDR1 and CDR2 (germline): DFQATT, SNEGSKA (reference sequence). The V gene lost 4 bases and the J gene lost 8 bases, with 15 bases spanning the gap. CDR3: CSAKPLSGDEQFF. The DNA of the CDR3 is TGCAGTGCTAAGCCTCTCTCGGGGGATGAGCAGTTCTTC.

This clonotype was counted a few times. The CDR3 bases are TGCGCCAGCAGCTTGCGAGGGGGGGCTCATGAGCAGTTCTTC. It codes for CASSLRGGAHEQFF. The rearrangement uses TRBV5-1 and TRBJ2-1; TRBD2 might be the D (7 bases). V was pared by 1 base and J by 8 bases, with 13 bases between. CDR3 length: 14 residues. Germline V lookup: CDR1 SGHRS, CDR2 YFSETQ.

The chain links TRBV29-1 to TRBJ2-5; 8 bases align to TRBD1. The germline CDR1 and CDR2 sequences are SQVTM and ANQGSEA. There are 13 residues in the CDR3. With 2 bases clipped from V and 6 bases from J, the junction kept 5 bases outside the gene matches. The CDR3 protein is CSVEWTGMQTQYF. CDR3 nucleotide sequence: TGCAGCGTTGAATGGACAGGGATGCAGACCCAGTACTTC.

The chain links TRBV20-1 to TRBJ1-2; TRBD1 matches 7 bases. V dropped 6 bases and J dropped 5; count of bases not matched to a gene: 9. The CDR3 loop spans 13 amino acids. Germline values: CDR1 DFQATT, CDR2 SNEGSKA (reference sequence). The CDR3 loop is CSAPKDRDYGYTF. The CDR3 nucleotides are TGCAGTGCCCCAAAAGACAGGGATTATGGCTACACCTTC.

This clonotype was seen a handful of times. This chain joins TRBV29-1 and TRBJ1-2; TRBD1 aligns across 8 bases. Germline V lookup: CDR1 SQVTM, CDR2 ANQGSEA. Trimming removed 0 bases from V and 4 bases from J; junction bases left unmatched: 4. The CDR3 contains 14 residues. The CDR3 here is CSVEEAGGGYGYTF. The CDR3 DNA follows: TGCAGCGTTGAAGAGGCAGGGGGCGGCTATGGCTACACCTTC.

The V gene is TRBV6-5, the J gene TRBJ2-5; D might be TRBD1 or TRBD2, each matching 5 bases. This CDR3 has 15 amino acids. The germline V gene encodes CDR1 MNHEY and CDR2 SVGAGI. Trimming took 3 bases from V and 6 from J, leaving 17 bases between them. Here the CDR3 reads CASSYAPGTEKTQYF. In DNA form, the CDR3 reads TGTGCCAGCAGTTATGCGCCCGGGACGGAGAAGACCCAGTACTTC.

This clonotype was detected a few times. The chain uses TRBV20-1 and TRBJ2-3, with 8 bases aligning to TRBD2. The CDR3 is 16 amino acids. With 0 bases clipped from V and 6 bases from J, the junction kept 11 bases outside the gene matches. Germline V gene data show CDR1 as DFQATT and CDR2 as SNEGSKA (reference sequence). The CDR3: CSARDPGGAGLDTQYF. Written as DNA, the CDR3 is TGCAGTGCTAGAGATCCCGGGGGGGCCGGTCTGGATACGCAGTATTTT.

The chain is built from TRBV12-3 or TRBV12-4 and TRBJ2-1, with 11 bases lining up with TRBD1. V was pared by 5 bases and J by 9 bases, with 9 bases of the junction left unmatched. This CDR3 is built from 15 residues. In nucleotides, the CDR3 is TGTGCCAGCAGTCCCGCCGGGACAGGGGGGGTTGAGCAGTTCTTC. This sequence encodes CASSPAGTGGVEQFF.

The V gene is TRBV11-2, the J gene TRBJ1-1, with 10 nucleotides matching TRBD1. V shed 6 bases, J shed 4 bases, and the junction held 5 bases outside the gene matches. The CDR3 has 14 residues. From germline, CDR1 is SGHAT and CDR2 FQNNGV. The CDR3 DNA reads TGTGCCAGCAGGCCCGGGACAGGGGTCACTGAAGCTTTCTTT. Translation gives CASRPGTGVTEAFF.

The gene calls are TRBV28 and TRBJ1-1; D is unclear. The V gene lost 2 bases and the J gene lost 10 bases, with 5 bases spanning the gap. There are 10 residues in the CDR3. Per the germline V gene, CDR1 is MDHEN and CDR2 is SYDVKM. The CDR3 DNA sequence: TGTGCCAGCAGTTTAAGGAGAGCTTTCTTT. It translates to CASSLRRAFF.

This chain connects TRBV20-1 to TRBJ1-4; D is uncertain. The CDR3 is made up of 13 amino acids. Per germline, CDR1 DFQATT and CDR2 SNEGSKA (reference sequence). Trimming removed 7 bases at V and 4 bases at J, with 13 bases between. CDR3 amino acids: CSVEQNYNEKLFF. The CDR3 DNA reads TGCAGTGTGGAGCAGAATTATAATGAAAAACTGTTTTTT.

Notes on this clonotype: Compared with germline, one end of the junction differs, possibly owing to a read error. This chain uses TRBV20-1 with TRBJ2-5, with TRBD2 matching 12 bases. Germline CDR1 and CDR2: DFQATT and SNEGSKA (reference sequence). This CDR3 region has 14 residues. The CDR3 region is CSARLAGGQEPQYF. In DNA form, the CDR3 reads TGCAGTGCTAGACTAGCGGGAGGGCAAGAGCCCCAGTACTTC.

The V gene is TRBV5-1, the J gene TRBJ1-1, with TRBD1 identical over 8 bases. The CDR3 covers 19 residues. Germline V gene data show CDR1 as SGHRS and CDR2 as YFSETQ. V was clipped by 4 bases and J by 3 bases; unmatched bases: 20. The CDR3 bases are TGCGCCAGCAGCGACGGGACAGGCCTGTCTGCCCCCTGGGACACTGAAGCTTTCTTT. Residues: CASSDGTGLSAPWDTEAFF. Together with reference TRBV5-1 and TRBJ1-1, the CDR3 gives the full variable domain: KAGVTQTPRYLIKTRGQQVTLSCSPISGHRSVSWYQQTPGQGLQFLFEYFSETQRNKGNFPGRFSGRQFSNSRSEMNVSTLELGDSALYLCASSDGTGLSAPWDTEAFFGQGTRLTVV.

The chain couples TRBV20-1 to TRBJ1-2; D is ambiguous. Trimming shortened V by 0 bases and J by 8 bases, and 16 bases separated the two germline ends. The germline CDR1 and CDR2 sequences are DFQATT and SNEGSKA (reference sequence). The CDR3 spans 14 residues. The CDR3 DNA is TGCAGTGCTAGAGATAGGGAGGGAACGGGCGGCTACACCTTC. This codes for CSARDREGTGGYTF.

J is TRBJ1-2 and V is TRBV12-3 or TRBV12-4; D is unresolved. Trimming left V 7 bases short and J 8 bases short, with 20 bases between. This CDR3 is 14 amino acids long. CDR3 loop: CASTLLHSGYGYTF. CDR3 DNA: TGTGCCAGCACCCTCCTCCATAGCGGGTACGGCTACACCTTC.

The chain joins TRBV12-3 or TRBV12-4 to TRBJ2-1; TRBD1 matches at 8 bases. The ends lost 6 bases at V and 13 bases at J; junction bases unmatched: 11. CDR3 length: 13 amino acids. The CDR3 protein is CASSPDRVVRQFF. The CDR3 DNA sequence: TGTGCCAGCAGCCCGGACAGGGTCGTTCGTCAGTTCTTC.

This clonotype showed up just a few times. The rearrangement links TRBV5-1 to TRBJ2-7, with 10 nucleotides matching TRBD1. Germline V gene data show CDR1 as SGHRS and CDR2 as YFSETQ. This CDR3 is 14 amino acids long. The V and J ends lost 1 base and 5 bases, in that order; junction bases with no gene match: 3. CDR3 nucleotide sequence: TGCGCCAGCAGCTTGAGGGACAGGGGCGACGAGCAGTACTTC. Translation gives CASSLRDRGDEQYF.

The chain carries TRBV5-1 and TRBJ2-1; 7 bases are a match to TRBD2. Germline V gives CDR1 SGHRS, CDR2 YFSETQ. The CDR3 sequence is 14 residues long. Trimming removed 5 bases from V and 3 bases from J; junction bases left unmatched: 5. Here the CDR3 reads CASRGRGYYNEQFF. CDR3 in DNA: TGCGCCAGCAGGGGGCGGGGGTACTACAATGAGCAGTTCTTC.

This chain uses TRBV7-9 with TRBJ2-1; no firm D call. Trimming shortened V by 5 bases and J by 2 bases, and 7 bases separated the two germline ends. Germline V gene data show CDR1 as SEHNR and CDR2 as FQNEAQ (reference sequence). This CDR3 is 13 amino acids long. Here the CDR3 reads CASSGIPYNEQFF. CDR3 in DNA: TGTGCCAGCAGCGGGATCCCCTACAATGAGCAGTTCTTC.

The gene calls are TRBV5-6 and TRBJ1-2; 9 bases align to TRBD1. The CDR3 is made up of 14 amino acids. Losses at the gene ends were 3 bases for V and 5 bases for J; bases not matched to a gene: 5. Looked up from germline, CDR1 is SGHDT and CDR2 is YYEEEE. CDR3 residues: CASSSTGGAYGYTF. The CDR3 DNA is TGTGCCAGCAGCTCTACAGGGGGCGCGTATGGCTACACCTTC.

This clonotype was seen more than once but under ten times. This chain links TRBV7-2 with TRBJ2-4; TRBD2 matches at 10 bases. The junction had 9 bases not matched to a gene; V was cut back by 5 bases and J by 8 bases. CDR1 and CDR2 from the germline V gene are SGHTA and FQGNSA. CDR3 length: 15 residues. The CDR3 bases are TGTGCCAGCAGCCCTCCGGGACTAGCGAGTTACATTCAGTACTTC. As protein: CASSPPGLASYIQYF.

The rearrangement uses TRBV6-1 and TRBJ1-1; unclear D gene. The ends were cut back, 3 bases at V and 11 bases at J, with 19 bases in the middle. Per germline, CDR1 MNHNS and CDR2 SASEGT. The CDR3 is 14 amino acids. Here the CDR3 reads CASSDSPRKGLAFF. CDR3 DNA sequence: TGTGCCAGCAGTGATTCGCCACGAAAAGGCTTGGCTTTCTTT.

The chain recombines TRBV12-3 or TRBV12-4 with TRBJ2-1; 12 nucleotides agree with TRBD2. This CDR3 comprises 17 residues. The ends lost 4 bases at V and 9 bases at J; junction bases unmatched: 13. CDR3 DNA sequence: TGTGCCAGCAGTTGGGCTAGCGGGGGGGCCTATCGTCCTGAGCAGTTCTTC. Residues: CASSWASGGAYRPEQFF.

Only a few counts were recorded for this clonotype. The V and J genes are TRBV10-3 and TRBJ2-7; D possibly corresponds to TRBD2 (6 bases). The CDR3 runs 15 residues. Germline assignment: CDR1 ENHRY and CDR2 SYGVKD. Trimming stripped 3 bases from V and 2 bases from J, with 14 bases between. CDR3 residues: CAISDLGGPPYEQYF. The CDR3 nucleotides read TGTGCCATCAGTGATTTGGGGGGTCCCCCCTACGAGCAGTACTTC.

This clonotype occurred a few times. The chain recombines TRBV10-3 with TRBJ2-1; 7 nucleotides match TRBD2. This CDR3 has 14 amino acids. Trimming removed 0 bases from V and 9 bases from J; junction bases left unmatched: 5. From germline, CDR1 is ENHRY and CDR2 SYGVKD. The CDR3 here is CAISESRETGEQFF. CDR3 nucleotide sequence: TGTGCCATCAGTGAGTCGCGGGAGACGGGTGAGCAGTTCTTC.